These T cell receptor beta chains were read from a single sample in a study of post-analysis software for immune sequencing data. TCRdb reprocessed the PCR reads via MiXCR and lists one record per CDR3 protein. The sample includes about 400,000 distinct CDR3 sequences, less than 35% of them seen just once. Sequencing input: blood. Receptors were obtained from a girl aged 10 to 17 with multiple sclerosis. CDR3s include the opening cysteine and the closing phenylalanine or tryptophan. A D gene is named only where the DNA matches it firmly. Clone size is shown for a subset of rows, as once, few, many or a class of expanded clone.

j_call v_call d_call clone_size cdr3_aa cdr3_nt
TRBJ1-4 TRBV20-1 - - CSARAGRGELFF TGCAGTGCTAGAGCGGGGAGGGGAGAACTGTTTTTT
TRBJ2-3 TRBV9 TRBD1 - CASSVGQGASADTQYF TGTGCCAGCAGCGTAGGTCAGGGGGCCTCGGCAGATACGCAGTATTTT
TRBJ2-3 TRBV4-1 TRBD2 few CASSQDTSGITDTQYF TGCGCCAGCAGCCAAGACACTAGCGGGATCACAGATACGCAGTATTTT
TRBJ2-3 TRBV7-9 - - CASSLGASSTDTQYF TGTGCCAGCAGCTTAGGGGCCAGCAGCACAGATACGCAGTATTTT
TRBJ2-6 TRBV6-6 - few CASRGRDSGANVLTF TGTGCCAGCAGGGGGAGAGACTCTGGGGCCAACGTCCTGACTTTC
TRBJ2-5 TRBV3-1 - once CASSQDWLAKTQYF TGTGCCAGCAGCCAAGATTGGCTAGCGAAGACCCAGTACTTC
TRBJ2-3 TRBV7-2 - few CASSLFKGLSTDTQYF TGTGCCAGCAGCTTGTTTAAGGGCCTAAGCACAGATACGCAGTATTTT
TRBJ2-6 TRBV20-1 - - CSALHPTLGANVLTF TGCAGTGCCCTACACCCCACCCTAGGGGCCAACGTCCTGACTTTC
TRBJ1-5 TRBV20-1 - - CSARGAGRVFQPQHF TGCAGTGCTAGGGGAGCGGGGAGGGTATTTCAGCCCCAGCATTTT
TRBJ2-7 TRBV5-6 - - CASSSAPTRLSSYEQYF TGTGCCAGCAGCTCCGCCCCCACAAGGCTGAGCTCCTACGAGCAGTACTTC
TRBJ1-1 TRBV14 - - CASSQDYGRSEAFF TGTGCCAGCAGCCAAGATTACGGGAGAAGTGAAGCTTTCTTT
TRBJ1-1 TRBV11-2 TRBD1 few CASSSAWDRGVNTEAFF TGTGCCAGCAGCTCCGCATGGGACAGGGGGGTGAACACTGAAGCTTTCTTT
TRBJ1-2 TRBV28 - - CASRQAAGTGLYGYTF TGTGCCAGCAGACAAGCGGCCGGGACGGGGCTCTATGGCTACACCTTC
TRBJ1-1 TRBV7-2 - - CASSFQPLDTEAFF TGTGCCAGCAGCTTCCAACCGCTGGACACTGAAGCTTTCTTT
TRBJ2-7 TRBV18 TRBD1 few CASSAGTDYEQYF TGTGCCAGCTCAGCCGGGACAGATTACGAGCAGTACTTC
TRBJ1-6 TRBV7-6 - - CASSLTSTEGTPLHF TGTGCCAGCAGTCTTACGTCGACAGAGGGGACACCCCTCCACTTT